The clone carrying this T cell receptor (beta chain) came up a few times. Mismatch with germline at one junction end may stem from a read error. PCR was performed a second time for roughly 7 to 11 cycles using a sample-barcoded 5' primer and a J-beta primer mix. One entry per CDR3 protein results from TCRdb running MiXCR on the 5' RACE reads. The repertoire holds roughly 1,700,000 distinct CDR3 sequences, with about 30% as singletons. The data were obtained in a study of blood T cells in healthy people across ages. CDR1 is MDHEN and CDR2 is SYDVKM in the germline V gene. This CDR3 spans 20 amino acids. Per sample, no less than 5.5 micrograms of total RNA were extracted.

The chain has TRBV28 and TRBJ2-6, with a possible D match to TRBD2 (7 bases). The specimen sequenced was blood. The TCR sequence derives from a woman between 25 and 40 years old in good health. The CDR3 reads CASSFLWPRGGRSGANVRTF. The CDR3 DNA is TGTGCCAGCAGTTTTTTGTGGCCAAGGGGGGGCCGCTCTGGGGCCAACGTCCGGACTTTC.